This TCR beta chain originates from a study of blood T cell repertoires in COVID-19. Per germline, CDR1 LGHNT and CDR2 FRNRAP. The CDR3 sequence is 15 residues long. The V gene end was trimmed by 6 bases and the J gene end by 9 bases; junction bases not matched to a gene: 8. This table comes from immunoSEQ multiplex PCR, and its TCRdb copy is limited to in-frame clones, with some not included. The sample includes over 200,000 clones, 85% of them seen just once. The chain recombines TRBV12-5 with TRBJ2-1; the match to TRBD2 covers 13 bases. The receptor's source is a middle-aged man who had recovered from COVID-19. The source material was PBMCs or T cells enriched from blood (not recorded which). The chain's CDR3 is CASGTTSGRAFEQFF. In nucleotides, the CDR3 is TGTGCTAGTGGAACTACTAGCGGGAGGGCCTTTGAGCAGTTCTTC.